A single sample is the source of the 18 T cell receptor beta chains below, sequenced in a study of OX40 agonist ivuxolimab in advanced cancers. The data were produced by immunoSEQ multiplex PCR, yet TCRdb's version contains in-frame clones alone and is incomplete. The table shows about 84,000 clones, with about 94% occurring only once. Material: CD4+ or CD8+ T cells sorted from blood, obtained in a trial of the OX40 agonist ivuxolimab. The receptors originated from an adult with an advanced solid tumor such as melanoma, head and neck, liver or kidney cancer.

The chain is built from TRBV7-2 and TRBJ1-3; D is ambiguous. The CDR3 runs 15 residues. V was pared by 8 bases and J by 0 bases, with 14 bases between. Germline CDR1 is SGHTA and CDR2 is FQGNSA. CDR3 sequence: CASCLHSTSGNTIYF. The CDR3, as DNA: TGTGCCAGCTGCCTCCATTCTACCTCTGGAAACACCATATATTTT.

The chain combines TRBV19 with TRBJ1-5; D remains ambiguous. This CDR3 is 15 amino acids long. CDR1 and CDR2 (germline): LNHDA, SQIVND (reference sequence). V was pared by 1 base and J by 0 bases, with 7 bases between. The CDR3 DNA is TGTGCCAGTAGTATAGTACAATATAGCAATCAGCCCCAGCATTTT. Residues: CASSIVQYSNQPQHF.

V usage is TRBV27 and J usage is TRBJ2-7; unclear D gene. V was trimmed by 4 bases and J by 1 base, leaving 8 bases between them. CDR1 MNHEY and CDR2 SMNVEV come from the germline V gene (reference sequence). The CDR3 sequence is 13 residues long. CDR3 amino acids: CASSSMGSYEQYF. The CDR3 coding sequence is TGTGCCAGCAGTTCGATGGGGTCCTACGAGCAGTACTTC.

The V and J genes are TRBV7-2 and TRBJ2-7; 9 bases line up with TRBD1. In germline, CDR1 is SGHTA, CDR2 FQGNSA. V lost 4 bases to trimming and J lost 3 bases; unmatched junction nucleotides: 4. The length of the CDR3 is 14 residues. CDR3 nucleotides: TGTGCCAGCAGCTCCAAGACAGGGGGCTACGAGCAGTACTTC. The encoded protein is CASSSKTGGYEQYF.

The chain employs TRBV21-1 and TRBJ1-4. TRBV21-1 has pseudogene status. The CDR3 is 15 residues long. Here the CDR3 DNA reads TGTGCCAGCAGCAAAGTGGGGGGAGAGGAAGAAAAACTGTTTTTT. Encoded protein: CASSKVGGEEEKLFF.

This clone has only one observation. This chain connects TRBV28 to TRBJ2-2; D is unresolved. Trimming stripped 8 bases from V and 2 bases from J, with 3 bases between. Germline CDR1 and CDR2: MDHEN and SYDVKM. CDR3 length: 11 residues. This chain's CDR3 is CASLNTGELFF. The CDR3 nucleotides read TGTGCCAGCCTTAACACCGGGGAGCTGTTTTTT.

This clone was picked up one time. Other DNA sequences of this sample code for an identical CDR3. The CDR3: CASSQGSSYEQYF. The CDR3 region has the DNA TGCGCCAGCAGCCAGGGTAGCTCCTACGAGCAGTACTTC. The chain employs TRBV4-3 and TRBJ2-7, with no clear D. Trimming pared 3 bases from V and 0 bases from J, leaving 6 bases between. Germline V CDR1 and CDR2: LGHNA, YSLEER. This CDR3 comprises 13 residues.

The genes are TRBV6-1 and TRBJ2-7; a weak D match, TRBD2 (6 bases). Trimming stripped 3 bases from V and 4 bases from J, with 19 bases between. This CDR3 comprises 16 residues. Looked up from germline, CDR1 is MNHNS and CDR2 is SASEGT. The CDR3 loop reads CASSEGLALDGYEQYF. The CDR3 DNA follows: TGTGCCAGCAGTGAGGGGCTAGCGCTGGATGGGTACGAGCAGTACTTC.

This clone was seen just once. The V and J genes are TRBV7-3 and TRBJ2-1; 13 bases are a match to TRBD2. The CDR3 loop spans 15 amino acids. The V gene's germline CDR1 is SGHTA and CDR2 FQGTGA. The junction had 6 bases not matched to a gene; V was cut back by 5 bases and J by 8 bases. CDR3 sequence reads: CASSRTSGSTHEQFF. CDR3 in DNA: TGTGCCAGCAGCCGGACTAGCGGGAGCACCCATGAGCAGTTCTTC. The variable domain in full, completed from reference TRBV7-3 and TRBJ2-1, reads GAGVSQTPSNKVTEKGKYVELRCDPISGHTALYWYRQSLGQGPEFLIYFQGTGAADDSGLPNDRFFAVRPEGSVSTLKIQRTERGDSAVYLCASSRTSGSTHEQFFGPGTRLTVL.

The V and J genes are TRBV7-3 and TRBJ2-2, with a tentative D call TRBD1 (7 bases). CDR3 length equals 16 residues. Germline CDR1 is SGHTA and CDR2 is FQGTGA. V dropped 4 bases and J dropped 3 bases, with 15 bases sitting between them. The CDR3 DNA sequence: TGTGCCAGCAGCTCGTTTCAGGGGGGTGACACCGGGGAGCTGTTTTTT. This gives the protein CASSSFQGGDTGELFF.

The rearrangement links TRBV5-4 to TRBJ1-1; 7 bases fit TRBD1. Germline V gene lookup returns CDR1 SGHNT and CDR2 YYREEE (reference sequence). Trimming cost V 1 base and J 1 base; bases outside gene matches: 7. The CDR3 consists of 16 residues. The CDR3 DNA reads TGTGCCAGCAGCTTGAGGTCGGCAGGGGGGAACACTGAAGCTTTCTTT. This gives the protein CASSLRSAGGNTEAFF. The whole variable domain, filled in from reference TRBV5-4 and TRBJ1-1, reads ETGVTQSPTHLIKTRGQQVTLRCSSQSGHNTVSWYQQALGQGPQFIFQYYREEENGRGNFPPRFSGLQFPNYSSELNVNALELDDSALYLCASSLRSAGGNTEAFFGQGTRLTVV.

This chain connects TRBV5-1 to TRBJ1-1; D not resolved. V was cut by 2 bases and J by 0 bases, with 5 bases left in between. The CDR3 runs to 13 residues. Germline V gene lookup returns CDR1 SGHRS and CDR2 YFSETQ. CDR3 in amino acids: CASSLTLNTEAFF. In DNA form, the CDR3 reads TGCGCCAGCAGCTTAACACTGAACACTGAAGCTTTCTTT. Full variable domain (missing parts from reference TRBV5-1 and TRBJ1-1): KAGVTQTPRYLIKTRGQQVTLSCSPISGHRSVSWYQQTPGQGLQFLFEYFSETQRNKGNFPGRFSGRQFSNSRSEMNVSTLELGDSALYLCASSLTLNTEAFFGQGTRLTVV.

V usage is TRBV18 and J usage is TRBJ2-7; D remains ambiguous. Germline loops: CDR1 KGHSH, CDR2 LQKENI. The CDR3 is 13 amino acids. The V and J ends lost 3 bases and 1 base respectively, with 7 bases between them. The CDR3 loop is CASSPPGSYEQYF. The CDR3 nucleotides are TGTGCCAGCTCACCTCCCGGGTCCTACGAGCAGTACTTC.

The rearrangement uses TRBV10-3 and TRBJ1-2; D ambiguous. This CDR3 spans 16 amino acids. The germline gives CDR1 ENHRY, CDR2 SYGVKD. Trimming removed 0 bases at V and 2 bases at J, with 13 bases between. CDR3 region: CAISESETNLNYGYTF. Here the CDR3 DNA reads TGTGCCATCAGTGAGTCGGAAACGAACCTAAACTATGGCTACACCTTC.

This chain uses TRBV19 with TRBJ1-1; D possibly corresponds to TRBD1 (6 bases). Trimming left V 3 bases short and J 7 bases short, with 18 bases between. Germline-derived CDR1 and CDR2 are LNHDA and SQIVND (reference sequence). The CDR3 runs 15 residues. The CDR3 loop is CASSIRRERGGEAFF. DNA for the CDR3: TGTGCCAGTAGTATTCGCAGGGAAAGGGGGGGTGAAGCTTTCTTT.

The V call is TRBV5-6, the J call TRBJ2-5; possibly TRBD1 for D (5 bases). The CDR3 runs 14 residues. Germline V gene data show CDR1 as SGHDT and CDR2 as YYEEEE. V lost 3 bases, J lost 1 base, and 10 bases lay in between. Here the CDR3 DNA reads TGTGCCAGCAGCTCCTACAGGAGCCAAGAGACCCAGTACTTC. It codes for CASSSYRSQETQYF.

CDR3 protein: CASSAASNPYYEQYF. DNA for the CDR3: TGTGCCAGTAGCGCCGCGAGCAATCCGTACTACGAGCAGTACTTC. The gene calls are TRBV19 and TRBJ2-7; D is ambiguous. Germline V gene data show CDR1 as LNHDA and CDR2 as SQIVND (reference sequence). Trimming took off 6 bases at V and 3 bases at J, with 18 bases between the two ends. This CDR3 has 15 residues.

V usage is TRBV5-6 and J usage is TRBJ2-2; 7 bases match TRBD2. This CDR3 spans 17 amino acids. V lost 0 bases to trimming and J lost 0 bases; unmatched junction nucleotides: 5. The germline CDR1 and CDR2 sequences are SGHDT and YYEEEE. In DNA, the CDR3 is TGTGCCAGCAGCTTGGATGCGGGAGCCTCGAACACCGGGGAGCTGTTTTTT. It codes for CASSLDAGASNTGELFF.